This TCR beta chain came from a study of T cells in Graves' hyperthyroidism and ophthalmopathy. The V gene's germline CDR1 is DFQATT and CDR2 SNEGSKA (reference sequence). CDR3 length: 12 residues. TCR beta CDR3 regions were amplified from RNA transcripts. Carried out on the TCR CDR3, a first-round RT-PCR used the HTBI primer set. TCRdb called the multiplex PCR reads again in MiXCR, with one record for every CDR3 protein. The sample has about 500,000 distinct CDR3 sequences, 46% seen once. The sample holds many counts of this clonotype. Sequenced: peripheral blood or thyroid tissue (not recorded which). The rearrangement links TRBV20-1 to TRBJ1-6, with unresolved D. The clonotype comes from an adult woman with Graves' disease, either hyperthyroidism or ophthalmopathy (not recorded which). CDR3 DNA sequence: TGCAGCCCGGGCACTTATAATTCACCCCTCCACTTT. Translating gives CSPGTYNSPLHF.